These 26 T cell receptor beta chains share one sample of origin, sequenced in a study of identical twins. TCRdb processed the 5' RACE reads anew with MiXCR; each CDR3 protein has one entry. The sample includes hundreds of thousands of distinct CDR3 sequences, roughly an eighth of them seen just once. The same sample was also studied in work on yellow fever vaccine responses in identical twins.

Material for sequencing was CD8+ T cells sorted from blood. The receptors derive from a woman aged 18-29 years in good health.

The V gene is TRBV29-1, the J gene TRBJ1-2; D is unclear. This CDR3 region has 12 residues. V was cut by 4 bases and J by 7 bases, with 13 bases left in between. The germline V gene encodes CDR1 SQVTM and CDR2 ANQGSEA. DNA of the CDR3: TGCAGCGTTGGCCGGCTGATGGGTGGCTACACCTTC. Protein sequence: CSVGRLMGGYTF.

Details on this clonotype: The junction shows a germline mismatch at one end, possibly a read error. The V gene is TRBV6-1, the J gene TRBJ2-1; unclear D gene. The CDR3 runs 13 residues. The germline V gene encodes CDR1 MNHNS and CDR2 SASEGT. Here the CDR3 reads CASTEDSYNEQFF. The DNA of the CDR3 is TGTGCCAGCACTGAAGACTCCTACAATGAGCAGTTCTTC.

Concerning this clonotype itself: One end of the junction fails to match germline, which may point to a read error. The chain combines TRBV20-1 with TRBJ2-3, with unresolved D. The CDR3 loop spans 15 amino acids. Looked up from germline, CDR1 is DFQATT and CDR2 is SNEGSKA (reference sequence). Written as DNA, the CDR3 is TGCTGTGCAACAGAGTATGGGTTCCCCACAGATACGCAGTATTTT. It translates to CCATEYGFPTDTQYF.

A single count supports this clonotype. The CDR3 DNA is TGCAGCGTTGGTGGGGGGACCTCCTACAATGAGCAGTTCTTC. Protein product: CSVGGGTSYNEQFF. The chain has TRBV29-1 and TRBJ2-1; TRBD2 is a possible D gene (6 bases). The CDR3 runs to 14 residues. CDR1 and CDR2 from the germline V gene are SQVTM and ANQGSEA. Between the trimmed V and J ends, which lost 4 bases and 0 bases, there was a span of 10 bases.

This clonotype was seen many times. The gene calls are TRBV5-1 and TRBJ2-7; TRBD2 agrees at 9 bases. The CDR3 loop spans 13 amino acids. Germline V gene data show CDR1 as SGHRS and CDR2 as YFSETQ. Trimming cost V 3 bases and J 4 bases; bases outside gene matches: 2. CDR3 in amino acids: CASSSTSGYEQYF. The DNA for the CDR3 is TGCGCCAGCAGCTCGACTAGCGGATACGAGCAGTACTTC.

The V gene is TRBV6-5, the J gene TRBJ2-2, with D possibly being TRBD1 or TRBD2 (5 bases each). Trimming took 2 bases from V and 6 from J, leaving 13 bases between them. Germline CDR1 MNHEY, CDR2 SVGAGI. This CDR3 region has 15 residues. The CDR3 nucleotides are TGTGCCAGCAGTTACCTGGGGCGAGGGGCCGGGGAGCTGTTTTTT. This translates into CASSYLGRGAGELFF.

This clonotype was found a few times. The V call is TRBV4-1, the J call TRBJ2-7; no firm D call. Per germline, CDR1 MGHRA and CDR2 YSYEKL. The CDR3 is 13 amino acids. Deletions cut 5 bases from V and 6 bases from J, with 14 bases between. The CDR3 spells CASSSSEVSEQYV. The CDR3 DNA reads TGCGCCAGCAGCTCCTCCGAGGTCTCCGAGCAGTACGTC.

The DNA of the CDR3 is TGTGCCAGCAGCTCGAGTCCGGACAGGGGGCCTCGGGAGACCCAGTACTTC. This translates into CASSSSPDRGPRETQYF. The rearrangement links TRBV7-9 to TRBJ2-5; 11 bases line up with TRBD1. The germline CDR1 and CDR2 sequences are SEHNR and FQNEAQ (reference sequence). Trimming removed 4 bases from V and 5 bases from J; junction bases left unmatched: 12. The CDR3 totals 17 residues.

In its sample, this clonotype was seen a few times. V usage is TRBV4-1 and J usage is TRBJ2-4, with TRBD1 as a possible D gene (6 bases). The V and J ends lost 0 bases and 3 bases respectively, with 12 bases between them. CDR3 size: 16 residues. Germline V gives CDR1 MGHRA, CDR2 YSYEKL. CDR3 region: CASSQDRGYGKNIQYF. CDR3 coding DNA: TGCGCCAGCAGCCAAGACAGGGGTTATGGCAAAAACATTCAGTACTTC.

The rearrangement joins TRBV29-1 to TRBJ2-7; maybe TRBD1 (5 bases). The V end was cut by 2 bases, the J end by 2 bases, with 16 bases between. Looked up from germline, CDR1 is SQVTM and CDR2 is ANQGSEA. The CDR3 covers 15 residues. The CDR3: CSVETRTRAPYEQYF. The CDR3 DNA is TGCAGCGTTGAAACGCGGACAAGGGCCCCCTACGAGCAGTACTTC.

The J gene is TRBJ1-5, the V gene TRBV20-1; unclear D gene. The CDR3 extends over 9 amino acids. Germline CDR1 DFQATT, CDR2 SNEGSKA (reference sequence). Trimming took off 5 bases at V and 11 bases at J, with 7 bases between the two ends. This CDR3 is CSAGSAQHF. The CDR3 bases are TGCAGTGCTGGCTCTGCCCAGCATTTT.

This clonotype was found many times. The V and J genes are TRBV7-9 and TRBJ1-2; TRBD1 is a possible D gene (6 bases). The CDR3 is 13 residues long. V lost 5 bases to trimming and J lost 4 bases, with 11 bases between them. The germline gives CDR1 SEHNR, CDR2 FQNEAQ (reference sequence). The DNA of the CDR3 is TGTGCCAGCAGCAGCGGGACACCCTATGGCTACACCTTC. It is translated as CASSSGTPYGYTF.

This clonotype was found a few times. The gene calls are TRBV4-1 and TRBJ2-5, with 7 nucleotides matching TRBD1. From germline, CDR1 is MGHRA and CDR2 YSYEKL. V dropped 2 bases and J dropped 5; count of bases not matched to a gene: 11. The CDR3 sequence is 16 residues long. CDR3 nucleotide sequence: TGCGCCAGCAGCCAAAGTGAGACAGGGTTGTCCGAGACCCAGTACTTC. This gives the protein CASSQSETGLSETQYF.

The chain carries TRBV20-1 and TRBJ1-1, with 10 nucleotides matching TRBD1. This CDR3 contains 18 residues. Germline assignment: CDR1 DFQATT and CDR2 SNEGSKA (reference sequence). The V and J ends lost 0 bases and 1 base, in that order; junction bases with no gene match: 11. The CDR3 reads CSARDRDRGLMANTEAFF. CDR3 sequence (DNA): TGCAGTGCTAGAGATAGGGACAGGGGATTAATGGCGAACACTGAAGCTTTCTTT.

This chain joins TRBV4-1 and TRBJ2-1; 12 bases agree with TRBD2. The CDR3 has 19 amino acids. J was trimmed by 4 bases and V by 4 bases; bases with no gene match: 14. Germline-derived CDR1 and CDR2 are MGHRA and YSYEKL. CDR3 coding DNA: TGCGCCAGCAGCCGCCAACTAGCGGGGGGCACCAGCTCTTACAATGAGCAGTTCTTC. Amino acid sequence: CASSRQLAGGTSSYNEQFF.

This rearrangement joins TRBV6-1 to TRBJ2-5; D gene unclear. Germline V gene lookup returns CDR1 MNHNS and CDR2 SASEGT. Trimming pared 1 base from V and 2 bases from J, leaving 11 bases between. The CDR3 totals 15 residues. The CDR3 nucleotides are TGTGCCAGCAGTGAAGAGGGCACCTTACAAGAGACCCAGTACTTC. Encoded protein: CASSEEGTLQETQYF.

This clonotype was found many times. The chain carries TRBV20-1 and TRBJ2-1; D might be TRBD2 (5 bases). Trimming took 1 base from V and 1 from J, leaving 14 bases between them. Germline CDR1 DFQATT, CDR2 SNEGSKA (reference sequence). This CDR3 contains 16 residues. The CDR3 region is CSARGTLALSYNEQFF. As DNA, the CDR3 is TGCAGTGCTAGAGGGACCCTAGCTCTGTCCTACAATGAGCAGTTCTTC.

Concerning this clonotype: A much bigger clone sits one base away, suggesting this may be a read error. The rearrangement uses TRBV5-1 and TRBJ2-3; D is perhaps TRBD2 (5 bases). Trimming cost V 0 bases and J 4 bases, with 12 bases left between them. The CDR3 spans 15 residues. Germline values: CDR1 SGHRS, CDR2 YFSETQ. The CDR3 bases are TGCGCCAGCAGCTTGGGACGGGGTTACGCAGATACGCAGTATTTT. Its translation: CASSLGRGYADTQYF. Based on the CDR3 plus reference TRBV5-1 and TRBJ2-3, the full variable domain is KAGVTQTPRYLIKTRGQQVTLSCSPISGHRSVSWYQQTPGQGLQFLFEYFSETQRNKGNFPGRFSGRQFSNSRSEMNVSTLELGDSALYLCASSLGRGYADTQYFGPGTRLTVL.

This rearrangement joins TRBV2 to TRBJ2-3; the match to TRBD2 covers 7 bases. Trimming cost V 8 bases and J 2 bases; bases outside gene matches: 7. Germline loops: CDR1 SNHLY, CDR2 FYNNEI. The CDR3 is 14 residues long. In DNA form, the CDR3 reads TGTGCCAGCTGGGCGGGGGAGATCACAGATACGCAGTATTTT. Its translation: CASWAGEITDTQYF.

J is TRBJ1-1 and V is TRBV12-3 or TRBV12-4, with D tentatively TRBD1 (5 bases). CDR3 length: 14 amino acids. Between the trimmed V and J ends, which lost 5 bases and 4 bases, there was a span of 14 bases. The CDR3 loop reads CASSPFGGSTEAFF. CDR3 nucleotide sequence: TGTGCCAGCAGTCCCTTCGGGGGTAGCACTGAAGCTTTCTTT.

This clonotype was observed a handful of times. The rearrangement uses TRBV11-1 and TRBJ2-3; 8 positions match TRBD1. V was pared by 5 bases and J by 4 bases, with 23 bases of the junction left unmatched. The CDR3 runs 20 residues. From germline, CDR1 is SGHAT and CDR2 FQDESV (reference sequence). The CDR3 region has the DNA TGTGCCAGCAGCCCTCCAACCCGACAGGGGCAGATACAGATCCCAGATACGCAGTATTTT. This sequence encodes CASSPPTRQGQIQIPDTQYF.

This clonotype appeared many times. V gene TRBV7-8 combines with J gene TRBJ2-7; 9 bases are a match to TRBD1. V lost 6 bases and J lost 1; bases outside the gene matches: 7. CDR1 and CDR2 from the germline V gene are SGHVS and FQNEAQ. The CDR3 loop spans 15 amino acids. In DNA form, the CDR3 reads TGTGCCAGCAGACGGGACGGGACAGGGTCCTACGAGCAGTACGTC. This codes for CASRRDGTGSYEQYV.

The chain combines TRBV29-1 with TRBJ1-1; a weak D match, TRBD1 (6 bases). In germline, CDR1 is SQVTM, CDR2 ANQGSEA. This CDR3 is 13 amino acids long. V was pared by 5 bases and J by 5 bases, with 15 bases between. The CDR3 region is CSVLREQGTEAFF. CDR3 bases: TGCAGCGTTCTAAGGGAGCAGGGGACTGAAGCTTTCTTT. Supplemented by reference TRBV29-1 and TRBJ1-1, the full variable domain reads SAVISQKPSRDICQRGTSLTIQCQVDSQVTMMFWYRQQPGQSLTLIATANQGSEATYESGFVIDKFPISRPNLTFSTLTVSNMSPEDSSIYLCSVLREQGTEAFFGQGTRLTVV.

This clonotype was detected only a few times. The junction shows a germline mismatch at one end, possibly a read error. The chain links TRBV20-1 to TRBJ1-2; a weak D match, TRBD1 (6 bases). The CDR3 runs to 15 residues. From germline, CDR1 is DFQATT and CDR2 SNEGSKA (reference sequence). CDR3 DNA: TGCAGTGCTCGAGAGGGGGACCGGGACATCCACGGCTACACCTTC. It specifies CSAREGDRDIHGYTF.

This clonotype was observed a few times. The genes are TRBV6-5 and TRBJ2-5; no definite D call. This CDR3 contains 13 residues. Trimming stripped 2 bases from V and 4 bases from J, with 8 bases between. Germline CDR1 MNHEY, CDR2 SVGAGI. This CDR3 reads CASSYRVGETQYF. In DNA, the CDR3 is TGTGCCAGCAGTTACAGGGTTGGAGAGACCCAGTACTTC.

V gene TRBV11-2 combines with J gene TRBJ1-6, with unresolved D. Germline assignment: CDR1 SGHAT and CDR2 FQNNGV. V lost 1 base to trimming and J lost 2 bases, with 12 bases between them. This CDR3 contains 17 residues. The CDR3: CASSLVWRGTYNSPLHF. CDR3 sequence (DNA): TGTGCCAGCAGCTTAGTTTGGCGGGGTACCTATAATTCACCCCTCCACTTT.